This note documents a single T cell receptor beta chain sequence. Antigen specificity is unknown. The junction departs from the called germline gene at one end, perhaps through a read error. This record belongs to a study of cytomegalovirus exposure and HLA in healthy donors. Overall study findings and caveats: Some segments of the V type, notably TRBV6-2 and TRBV6-3, were excluded as indistinguishable. It was reportedly the case that the classifier diagnosed cytomegalovirus status with high specificity and sensitivity. When presence/absence was analysed, sequencing depth was taken to be roughly uniform across donors.

Germline V gene sequence: CDR1 SEHNR, CDR2 FQNEAQ (reference sequence). CDR3 length equals 18 residues. Both 60 Vbeta primers and 13 Jbeta primers went into the PCR. Clones were read by immunoSEQ multiplex PCR, and TCRdb kept only the in-frame ones, dropping some. The table shows about 190,000 clones, with around 75% occurring only once. This chain connects TRBV7-9 to TRBJ2-7; 9 nucleotides agree with TRBD2. The TCR sequence derives from a woman in her 30s in good health and CMV-seropositive. The sequencing input was PBMCs. The CDR3 loop is CSSSLATSGKEPDYEQYF. Here the CDR3 DNA reads TGTTCCAGCAGCTTAGCGACTAGCGGCAAAGAACCAGACTACGAGCAGTACTTC.